The sequence of this T cell receptor beta chain was determined in a study of blood T cell repertoires in COVID-19. Across the whole study: Whether acute or convalescent, the COVID-19 samples came from the United States, Italy and Spain. PBMCs, B-cell-depleted T cells, or T cells were the source of the cDNA or gDNA that made up the material.

In the study's own analysis: Amplification of reference gene primers provided the estimated nucleated cell counts. Assay used: immunoSEQ multiplex PCR; TCRdb lists only in-frame clones, some missing. The D gene and trimming were derived from the DNA, and the V and J assignments and clone size from that table. Among 85,000 to 95,000 clones listed, 86% were seen once. Losses at the gene ends were 2 bases for V and 4 bases for J; bases not matched to a gene: 5. This CDR3 spans 14 amino acids. In germline, CDR1 is SGHRS, CDR2 YFSETQ. Worth noting for this clone: Different DNA sequences within this sample yield the same CDR3.

Sequenced input: peripheral blood. This sequence was found in an elderly woman with acute or convalescent COVID-19. The V call is TRBV5-1, the J call TRBJ2-7, with 8 bases identical to TRBD1. DNA for the CDR3: TGCGCCAGCAGCTTAGGCCAGGGGGCGTACGAGCAGTACTTC. As protein: CASSLGQGAYEQYF.